This T cell receptor (beta chain) came from a study of T cell repertoires in cytomegalovirus infection (dated by TCRdb to about 2019). Regarding the research as a whole: Recently identified HLA-C-restricted CMV epitopes, whose presentation resists viral immunomodulation, were targeted by peptide stimulations together with well-studied HLA-B-restricted epitopes. Donor HLA type was relevant to the analysis, as public TCR beta signatures indicated carriage of CMV infection together with the matching HLA type. Overall results and qualifications from the work: The ex vivo response was dominated by HLA-C-restricted CMV-specific TCR beta clonotypes, and the single most frequent clonotype in two of eight donors was supplied by these HLA-C-restricted clonotypes. In both this cohort and an independent roughly 330-donor cohort, the cumulative frequency of public TCR beta family members distinguished carriers of CMV infection plus the relevant HLA type.

Read against the paper, the sample's treatment or condition label means: in vitro stimulation with specific CMV peptide epitopes to enrich CMV-specific T cells. This sample was sequenced with an Illumina HiSeq 1500. The public sequencing data were trimmed at Q25 with fastp and processed into clonotypes with MiXCR by TCRdb, which kept only in-frame beta chains. Each entry merges the rows of one CDR3 protein and shows their most common DNA and genes. The sample table shows hundreds of thousands of distinct CDR3 sequences, and 33% are seen once. Roughly a sixth of the sample goes to the ten largest clones. The CDR3 sequence holds 16 residues, the cysteine and phenylalanine included. Just the 48-base CDR3 DNA is kept, in frame starting at base 1. V is cut by 0 bases and J by 2 bases, and the space between the germline ends is 11 bases. Reading the germline V gene (reference sequence) gives CDR1 DFQATT and CDR2 SNEGSKA.

This clonotype has more than one count but fewer than ten. Its antigen is not yet known. Qualities for individual bases were not recorded, and no much larger clone is one base off. This clonotype was obtained from a human donor in good health (CMV status not recorded). Some clones in this sample may be carry-over from other donors' samples. The sequencing used cultured PBMCs, collected from culture after CMV antigen stimulation. The rearrangement joined TRBV20-1 to TRBJ1-6, with the D gene call left open. The nucleotide sequence reads as follows: TGCAGTGCTAGAGATATGGTGGAACCCTATAATTCACCCCTCCACTTT. Its protein product is CSARDMVEPYNSPLHF.